The 4 T cell receptor beta chains below were found in one sample sequenced in a study of graft-versus-host responses after intestinal transplantation. Their antigens are not known. Only in-frame clones appear in the TCRdb table, and some are missing; sequencing was by immunoSEQ multiplex PCR. The profile shows 90,000 to 120,000 clones, over 80% of them singletons. Sequenced here: unstimulated CD4+ T cells sorted from spleen or lymph node cells, sampled before transplant. These receptors were taken from a human donor who was the organ donor for an intestinal transplant.

The chain is built from TRBV6-6 and TRBJ1-2; D perhaps matches TRBD1 (5 bases). Germline CDR1 is MNHNY and CDR2 is SVGAGI (reference sequence). V was pared by 1 base and J by 4 bases, with 10 bases between. The CDR3 is 14 residues long. The CDR3 sequence is CASSYYGAGYGYTF. The CDR3 DNA reads as TGTGCCAGCAGTTACTACGGGGCGGGCTATGGCTACACCTTC.

This clone has a single count. The chain has TRBV6-1 and TRBJ1-1; the match to TRBD1 covers 8 bases. Unmatched junction bases numbered 9, after V lost 6 bases and J lost 6 bases. Germline V gene lookup returns CDR1 MNHNS and CDR2 SASEGT. The length of the CDR3 is 14 residues. This chain's CDR3 is CASSPARGQAEAFF. The CDR3 DNA reads TGTGCCAGCAGCCCCGCCAGGGGGCAGGCTGAAGCTTTCTTT.

The V call is TRBV19, the J call TRBJ2-1; 7 bases match TRBD2. The V and J ends lost 7 bases and 9 bases, in that order; junction bases with no gene match: 15. CDR1 and CDR2 (germline): LNHDA, SQIVND (reference sequence). The length of the CDR3 is 15 residues. The DNA of the CDR3 is TGTGCCAGTACCCCCTGGGGGGACTACGCGGCTGAGCAGTTCTTC. This translates into CASTPWGDYAAEQFF.

The chain's CDR3 is CASSRSGRVTGELFF. CDR3 sequence (DNA): TGTGCCAGCAGCCGTAGCGGGAGGGTCACCGGGGAGCTGTTTTTT. The chain is built from TRBV7-9 and TRBJ2-2; 11 bases match TRBD2. CDR1 SEHNR and CDR2 FQNEAQ come from the germline V gene (reference sequence). The trim removed 5 bases at V and 4 bases at J, leaving 3 bases unmatched. The CDR3 loop spans 15 amino acids.